Sequencing of this TCR beta chain was carried out in a study of blood T cell repertoires in COVID-19. The CDR3 is made up of 15 amino acids. Germline assignment: CDR1 MDHEN and CDR2 SYDVKM. Unmatched junction bases numbered 5, after V lost 4 bases and J lost 4 bases. Profiling relied on immunoSEQ multiplex PCR, and the TCRdb table lists in-frame clones only, not all of them. Of around 210,000 clones listed, 80% were seen once; the top ten hold around 5.1%. The clonotype was recovered from a woman aged 70 to 79 with acute or convalescent COVID-19. This chain connects TRBV28 to TRBJ2-7; 12 positions agree with TRBD2. The sample consisted of peripheral blood. The CDR3 spells CASSSLAGGLYEQYF. Written as DNA, the CDR3 is TGTGCCAGCAGTTCTCTAGCGGGAGGGTTGTACGAGCAGTACTTC.